This TCR beta chain was captured by sequencing in a study of CD8 T cells in Susac syndrome. The study's findings and limits: In Susac syndrome, the CD4+ T cell repertoires did not show clonal expansion.

Trimming removed 3 bases from V and 16 bases from J, with 10 bases in between. The CDR3 loop spans 9 amino acids. Germline assignment: CDR1 SQVTM and CDR2 ANQGSEA. Sequencing of TCR beta was undertaken in CD8+ and CD4+ T cells derived from blood. Negative isolation yielded the CD8+ and CD4+ T cells, while FACS enriched the TEMRA cells. Roughly 0.45 to 1 ug RNA was reverse transcribed with random hexamers. Coverage of TCR beta CDR3 amplification by immunoSEQ multiplex PCR extended to 54 Vbeta and 13 Jbeta. TCRdb independently ran MiXCR on the immunoSEQ multiplex PCR reads; one entry per CDR3 protein. The table includes around 170,000 distinct CDR3 sequences, 95% detected once. Worth noting for this clonotype: The antigen is unknown.

The sequence came from a human donor with Susac syndrome. The specimen sequenced was CD4+ T cells from PBMCs. The chain links TRBV29-1 to TRBJ2-1; D possibly matches TRBD1 or TRBD2 (5 bases each). The CDR3 nucleotides are TGCAGCGTTGACCTCCGGGACTTCTTC. Translating gives CSVDLRDFF.